This T cell receptor beta chain stems from a study of PD-1 blockade in mismatch repair-deficient tumors. About the research overall: Patients had eleven to twelve mismatch repair-deficient cancer types and were previously treated and progressing. Findings and limits, study-wide: After pembrolizumab, tumor-resident clones rose rapidly, then generally contracted before radiologic responses.

Sequencing used immunoSEQ multiplex PCR; TCRdb keeps in-frame clones, though not all of them. The sample records 120,000 or so clones, about 88% being singletons. Germline loops: CDR1 SGHDN, CDR2 FVKESK. The CDR3 is 17 amino acids. V was cut by 3 bases and J by 2 bases, with 20 bases left in between. All patients were mismatch repair deficient, assessed by either PCR or immunohistochemistry. The TCR-sequenced patients were a few responders to pembrolizumab. For this clone: The antigen is not known.

The source of this sequence is an adult with mismatch repair-deficient cancer. This chain joins TRBV14 and TRBJ2-7, with unresolved D. Sequenced material: peripheral blood, taken 44 weeks after starting pembrolizumab. CDR3: CASSHGFGLIEAYEQYF. For the CDR3, the DNA is TGTGCCAGCAGCCACGGATTTGGCCTTATTGAAGCCTACGAGCAGTACTTC.